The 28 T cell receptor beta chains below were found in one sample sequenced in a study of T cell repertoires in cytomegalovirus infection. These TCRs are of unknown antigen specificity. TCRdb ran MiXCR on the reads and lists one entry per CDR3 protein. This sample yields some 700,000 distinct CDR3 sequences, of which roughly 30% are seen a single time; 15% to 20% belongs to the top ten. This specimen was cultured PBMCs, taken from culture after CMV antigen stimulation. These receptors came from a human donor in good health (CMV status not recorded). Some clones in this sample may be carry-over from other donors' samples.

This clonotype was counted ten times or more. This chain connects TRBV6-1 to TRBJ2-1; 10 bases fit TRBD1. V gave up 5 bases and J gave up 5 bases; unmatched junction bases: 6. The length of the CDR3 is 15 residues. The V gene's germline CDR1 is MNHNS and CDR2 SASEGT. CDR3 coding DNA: TGTGCCAGCAGTCGATGGACAGGGGGGCACAATGAGCAGTTCTTC. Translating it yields CASSRWTGGHNEQFF.

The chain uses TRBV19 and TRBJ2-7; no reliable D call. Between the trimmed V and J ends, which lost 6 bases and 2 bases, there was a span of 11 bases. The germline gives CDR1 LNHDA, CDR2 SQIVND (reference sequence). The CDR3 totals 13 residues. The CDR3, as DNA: TGTGCCAGTAGATCCAACTACCCCTACGAGCAGTACTTC. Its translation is CASRSNYPYEQYF.

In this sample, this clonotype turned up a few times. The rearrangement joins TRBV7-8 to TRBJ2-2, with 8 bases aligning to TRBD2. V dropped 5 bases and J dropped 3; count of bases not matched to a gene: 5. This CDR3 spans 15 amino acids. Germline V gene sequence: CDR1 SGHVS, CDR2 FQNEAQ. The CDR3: CASSPREGYTGELFF. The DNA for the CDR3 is TGTGCCAGCAGCCCACGGGAGGGCTACACCGGGGAGCTGTTTTTT.

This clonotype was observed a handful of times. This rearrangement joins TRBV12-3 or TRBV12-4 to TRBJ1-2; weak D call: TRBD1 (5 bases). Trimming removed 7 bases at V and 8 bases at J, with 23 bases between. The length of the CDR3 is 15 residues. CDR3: CASNPLGQPFRGYTF. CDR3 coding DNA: TGTGCCAGCAATCCTTTGGGGCAGCCCTTCCGGGGCTACACCTTC.

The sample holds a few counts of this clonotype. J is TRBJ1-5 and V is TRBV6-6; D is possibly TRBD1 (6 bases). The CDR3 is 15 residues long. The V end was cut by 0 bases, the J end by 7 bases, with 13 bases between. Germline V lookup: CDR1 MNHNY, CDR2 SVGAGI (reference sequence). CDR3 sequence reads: CASSYSGGLGQPQHF. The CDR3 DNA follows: TGTGCCAGCAGTTACTCCGGGGGCCTCGGGCAGCCCCAGCATTTT.

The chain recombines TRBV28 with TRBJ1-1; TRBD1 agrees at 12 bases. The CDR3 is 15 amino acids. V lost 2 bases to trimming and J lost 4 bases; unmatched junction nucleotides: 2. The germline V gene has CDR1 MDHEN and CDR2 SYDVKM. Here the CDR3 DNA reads TGTGCCAGCAGTTTAGGGGACAGGGGGCCCACTGAAGCTTTCTTT. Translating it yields CASSLGDRGPTEAFF.

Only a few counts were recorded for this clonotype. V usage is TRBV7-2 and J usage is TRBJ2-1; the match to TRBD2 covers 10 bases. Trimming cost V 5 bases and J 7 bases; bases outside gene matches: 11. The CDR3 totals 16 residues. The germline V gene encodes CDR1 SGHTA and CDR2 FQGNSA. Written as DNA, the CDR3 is TGTGCCAGCAGCCCGAGGAGCGGGAGGGCGTGGAATGAGCAGTTCTTC. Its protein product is CASSPRSGRAWNEQFF.

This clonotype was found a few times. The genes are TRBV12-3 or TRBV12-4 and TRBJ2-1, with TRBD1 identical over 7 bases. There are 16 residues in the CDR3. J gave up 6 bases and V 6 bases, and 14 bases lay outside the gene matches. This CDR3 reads CASSPSGRGMTNEQFF. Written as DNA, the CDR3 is TGTGCCAGCAGCCCCTCTGGCAGGGGGATGACCAATGAGCAGTTCTTC.

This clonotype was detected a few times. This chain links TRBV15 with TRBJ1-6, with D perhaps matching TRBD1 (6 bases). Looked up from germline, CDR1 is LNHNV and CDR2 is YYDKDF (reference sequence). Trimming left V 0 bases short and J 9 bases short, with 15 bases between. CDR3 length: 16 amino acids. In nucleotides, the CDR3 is TGTGCCACCAGCAGAGAGAAACAGGGACTTGGTTCACCCCTCCACTTT. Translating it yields CATSREKQGLGSPLHF.

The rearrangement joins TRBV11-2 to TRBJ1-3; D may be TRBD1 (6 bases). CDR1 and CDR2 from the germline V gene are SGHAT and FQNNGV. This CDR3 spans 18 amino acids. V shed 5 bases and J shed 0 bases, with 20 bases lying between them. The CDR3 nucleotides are TGTGCCAGCAGCCAAAGACAGGTCCGGATAAGCTCTGGAAACACCATATATTTT. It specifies CASSQRQVRISSGNTIYF.

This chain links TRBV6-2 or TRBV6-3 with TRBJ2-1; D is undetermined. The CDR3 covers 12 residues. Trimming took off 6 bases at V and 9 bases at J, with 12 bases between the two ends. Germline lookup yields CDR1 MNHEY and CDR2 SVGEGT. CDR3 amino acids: CASSKALGEQFF. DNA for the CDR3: TGTGCCAGCAGCAAAGCCTTAGGTGAGCAGTTCTTC.

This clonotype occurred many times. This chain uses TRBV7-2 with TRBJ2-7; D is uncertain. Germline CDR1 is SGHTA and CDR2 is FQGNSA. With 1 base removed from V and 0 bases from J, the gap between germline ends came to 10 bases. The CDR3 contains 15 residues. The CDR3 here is CASSLEGGPSYEQYF. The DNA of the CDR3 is TGTGCCAGCAGCTTAGAGGGCGGACCCTCCTACGAGCAGTACTTC.

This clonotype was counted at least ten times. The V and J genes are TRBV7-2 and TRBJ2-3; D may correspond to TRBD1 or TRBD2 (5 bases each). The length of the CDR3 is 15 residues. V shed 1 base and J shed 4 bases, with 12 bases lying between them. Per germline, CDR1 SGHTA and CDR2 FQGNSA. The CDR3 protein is CASSLVVRESDTQYF. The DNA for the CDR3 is TGTGCCAGCAGCTTAGTCGTCAGGGAGTCAGATACGCAGTATTTT. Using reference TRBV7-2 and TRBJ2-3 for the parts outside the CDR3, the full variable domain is GAGVSQSPSNKVTEKGKDVELRCDPISGHTALYWYRQSLGQGLEFLIYFQGNSAPDKSGLPSDRFSAERTGGSVSTLTIQRTQQEDSAVYLCASSLVVRESDTQYFGPGTRLTVL.

As DNA, the CDR3 is TGTGCCAGCAGAGGGAATGGTGGCTACACCTTC. Protein sequence: CASRGNGGYTF. The chain links TRBV6-5 to TRBJ1-2; D gene uncertain. Per the germline V gene, CDR1 is MNHEY and CDR2 is SVGAGI. The germline V and J ends were trimmed by 6 bases and 7 bases, with 9 bases remaining between them. There are 11 residues in the CDR3.

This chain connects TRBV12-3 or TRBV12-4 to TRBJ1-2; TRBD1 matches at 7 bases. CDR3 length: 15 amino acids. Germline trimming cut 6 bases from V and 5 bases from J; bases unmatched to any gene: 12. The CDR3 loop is CASSARGLRGYGYTF. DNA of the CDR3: TGTGCCAGCAGCGCAAGGGGGCTACGGGGGTATGGCTACACCTTC.

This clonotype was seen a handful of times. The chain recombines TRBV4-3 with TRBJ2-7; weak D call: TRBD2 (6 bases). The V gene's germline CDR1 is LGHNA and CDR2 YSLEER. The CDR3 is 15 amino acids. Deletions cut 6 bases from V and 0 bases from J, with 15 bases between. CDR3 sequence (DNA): TGCGCCAGCAGTCGAGGAGGGGCAGGCTCCTACGAGCAGTACTTC. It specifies CASSRGGAGSYEQYF.

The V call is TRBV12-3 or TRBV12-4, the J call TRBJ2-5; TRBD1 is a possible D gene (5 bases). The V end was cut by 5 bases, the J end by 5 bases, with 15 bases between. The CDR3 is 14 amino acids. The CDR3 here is CASSQDEPGETQYF. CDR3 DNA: TGTGCCAGCAGTCAGGACGAGCCAGGGGAGACCCAGTACTTC.

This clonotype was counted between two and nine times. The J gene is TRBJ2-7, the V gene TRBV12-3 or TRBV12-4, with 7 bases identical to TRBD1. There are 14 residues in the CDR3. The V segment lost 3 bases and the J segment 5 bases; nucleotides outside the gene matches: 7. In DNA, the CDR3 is TGTGCCAGCAGTTTTCGTGCAGGGGGTGACGAGCAGTACTTC. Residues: CASSFRAGGDEQYF.

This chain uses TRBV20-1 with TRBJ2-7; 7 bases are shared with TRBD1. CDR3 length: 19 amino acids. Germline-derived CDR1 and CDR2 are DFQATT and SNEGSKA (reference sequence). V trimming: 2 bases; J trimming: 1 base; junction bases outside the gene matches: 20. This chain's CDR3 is CSARLSLGTASIRSYEQYF. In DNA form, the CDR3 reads TGCAGTGCTAGATTGAGTTTAGGGACAGCCAGTATCCGGTCCTACGAGCAGTACTTC.

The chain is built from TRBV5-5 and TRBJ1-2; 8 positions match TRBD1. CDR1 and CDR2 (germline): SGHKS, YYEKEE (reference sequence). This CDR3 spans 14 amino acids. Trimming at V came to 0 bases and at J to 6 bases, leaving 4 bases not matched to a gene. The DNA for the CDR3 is TGTGCCAGCAGCTTGGGCAGGGGGCAGGATGGCTACACCTTC. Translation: CASSLGRGQDGYTF.

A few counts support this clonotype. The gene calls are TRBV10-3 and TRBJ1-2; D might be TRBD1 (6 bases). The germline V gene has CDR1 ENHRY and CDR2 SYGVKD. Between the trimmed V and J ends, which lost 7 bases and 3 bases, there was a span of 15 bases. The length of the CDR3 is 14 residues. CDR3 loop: CAITTGQPHYGYTF. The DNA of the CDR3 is TGTGCCATCACCACAGGACAGCCTCACTATGGCTACACCTTC.

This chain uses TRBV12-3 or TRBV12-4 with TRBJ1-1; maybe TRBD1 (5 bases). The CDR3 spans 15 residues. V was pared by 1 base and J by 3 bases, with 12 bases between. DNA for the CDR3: TGTGCCAGCAGTTTAGGAGGCAGGGCGTACACTGAAGCTTTCTTT. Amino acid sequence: CASSLGGRAYTEAFF.

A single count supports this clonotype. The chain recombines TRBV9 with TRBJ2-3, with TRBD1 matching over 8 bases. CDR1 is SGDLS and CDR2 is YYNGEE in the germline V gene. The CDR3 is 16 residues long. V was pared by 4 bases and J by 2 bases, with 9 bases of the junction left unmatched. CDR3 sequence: CASSTRTGSITDTQYF. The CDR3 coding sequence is TGTGCCAGCAGCACCCGGACAGGGTCAATCACAGATACGCAGTATTTT.

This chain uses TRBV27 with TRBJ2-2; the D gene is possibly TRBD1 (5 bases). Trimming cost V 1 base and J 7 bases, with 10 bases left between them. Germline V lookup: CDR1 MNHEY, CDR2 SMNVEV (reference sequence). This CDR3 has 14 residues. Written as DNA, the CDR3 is TGTGCCAGCAGTTTATGGGCAGGGTACGGGGAGCTGTTTTTT. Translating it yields CASSLWAGYGELFF.

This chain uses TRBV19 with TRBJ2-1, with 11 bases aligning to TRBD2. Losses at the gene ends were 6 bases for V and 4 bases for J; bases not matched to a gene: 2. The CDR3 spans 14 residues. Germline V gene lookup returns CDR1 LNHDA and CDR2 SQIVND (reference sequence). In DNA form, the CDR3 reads TGTGCCAGTAGGGGGACTAGCGGTTACAATGAGCAGTTCTTC. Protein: CASRGTSGYNEQFF.

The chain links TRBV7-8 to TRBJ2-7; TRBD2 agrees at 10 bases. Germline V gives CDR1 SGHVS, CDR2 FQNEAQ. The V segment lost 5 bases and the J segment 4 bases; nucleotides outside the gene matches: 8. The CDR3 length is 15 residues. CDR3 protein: CASSQTTSGQYEQYF. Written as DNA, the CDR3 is TGTGCCAGCAGCCAGACGACTAGCGGGCAGTACGAGCAGTACTTC.

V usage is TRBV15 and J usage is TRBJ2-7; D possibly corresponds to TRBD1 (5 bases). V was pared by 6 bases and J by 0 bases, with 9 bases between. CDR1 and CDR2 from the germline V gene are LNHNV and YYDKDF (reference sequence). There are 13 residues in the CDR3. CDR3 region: CATRKDSSYEQYF. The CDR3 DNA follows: TGTGCCACCAGGAAAGACAGCTCCTACGAGCAGTACTTC.

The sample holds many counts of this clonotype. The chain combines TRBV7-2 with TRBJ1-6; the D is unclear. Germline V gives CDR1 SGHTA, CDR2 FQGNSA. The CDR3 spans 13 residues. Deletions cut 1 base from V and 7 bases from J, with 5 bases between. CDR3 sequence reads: CASSLGVNSPLHF. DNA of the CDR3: TGTGCCAGCAGCTTAGGGGTCAATTCACCCCTCCACTTT.